The rows below give T cell receptor beta chains drawn from one sample of a study of CD8+ T cells in alopecia areata. The table came from immunoSEQ multiplex PCR; TCRdb's copy has only in-frame clones and leaves some out. The table records some 150,000 clones, approximately 53% of them present only once. The sample in question was CD8+ T cells sorted from blood, obtained at week 0. Every receptor here comes from a human donor with alopecia areata. CDR3s include the opening cysteine and the closing phenylalanine or tryptophan. Each record gives: CDR3 DNA, CDR3 protein, D gene, clone size, J gene, V gene. D genes are given only for firm matches. Clone size is shown for a subset of rows, as once, few, many or a class of expanded clone.

cdr3_nt: TGTGCCAGCAGCTTGGGACGAGCGGGTTACGAGCAGTACTTC; cdr3_aa: CASSLGRAGYEQYF; d_call: -; clone_size: once; j_call: TRBJ2-7; v_call: TRBV5-4
cdr3_nt: TGTGCCAGCAGTGCCAGGGACACAGATACGCAGTATTTT; cdr3_aa: CASSARDTDTQYF; d_call: -; clone_size: many; j_call: TRBJ2-3; v_call: TRBV6-4
cdr3_nt: TGCAGCGTTGAAGACAGGGGGCATGGCTACACCTTC; cdr3_aa: CSVEDRGHGYTF; d_call: TRBD1; clone_size: few; j_call: TRBJ1-2; v_call: TRBV29-1
cdr3_nt: TGCGCCAGCAGCTACCGTGACGCAACTAATGAAAAACTGTTTTTT; cdr3_aa: CASSYRDATNEKLFF; d_call: -; clone_size: -; j_call: TRBJ1-4; v_call: TRBV5-1
cdr3_nt: TGTGCCTGGAGTGCAGGGTTGAACACTGAAGCTTTCTTT; cdr3_aa: CAWSAGLNTEAFF; d_call: -; clone_size: -; j_call: TRBJ1-1; v_call: TRBV30
cdr3_nt: TGTGCCAGCACCGGGTCACGGGGGGGCACTGAAGCTTTCTTT; cdr3_aa: CASTGSRGGTEAFF; d_call: -; clone_size: -; j_call: TRBJ1-1; v_call: TRBV2
cdr3_nt: TGTGCCAGCACTGGGCAGGGGGCACCTGGCTACACCTTC; cdr3_aa: CASTGQGAPGYTF; d_call: TRBD1; clone_size: -; j_call: TRBJ1-2; v_call: TRBV27
cdr3_nt: TGTGCCTGGAGTGAAGGGTGGGGGAGCTCCTACGAGCAGTACTTC; cdr3_aa: CAWSEGWGSSYEQYF; d_call: -; clone_size: -; j_call: TRBJ2-7; v_call: TRBV30
cdr3_nt: TGTGCCAGCAGTAGGGATCGGGGATCACCCCTCCACTTT; cdr3_aa: CASSRDRGSPLHF; d_call: -; clone_size: few; j_call: TRBJ1-6; v_call: TRBV25-1
cdr3_nt: TGTGCCAGCTCTTACGGGAGCACCTACGAGCAGTACTTC; cdr3_aa: CASSYGSTYEQYF; d_call: -; clone_size: few; j_call: TRBJ2-7; v_call: TRBV27
cdr3_nt: TGTGCCAGCAGTGAAGAGGGTAGTTTGAGAGCAGATACGCAGTATTTT; cdr3_aa: CASSEEGSLRADTQYF; d_call: -; clone_size: -; j_call: TRBJ2-3; v_call: TRBV2
cdr3_nt: TGCGCCAGCAGCCAAGTGACCAATGAGCAGTTCTTC; cdr3_aa: CASSQVTNEQFF; d_call: -; clone_size: few; j_call: TRBJ2-1; v_call: TRBV4-1
cdr3_nt: TGCGCCAGCAGCTTGGTTGGGGGATCCAGAATAGGGGCCAACGTCCTGACTTTC; cdr3_aa: CASSLVGGSRIGANVLTF; d_call: -; clone_size: -; j_call: TRBJ2-6; v_call: TRBV5-1
cdr3_nt: TGCGCCAGCAGGGGACTAGCGGGTCCCGAGACCCAGTACTTC; cdr3_aa: CASRGLAGPETQYF; d_call: TRBD2; clone_size: -; j_call: TRBJ2-5; v_call: TRBV10-2
cdr3_nt: TGCAGCGTTGAAGGGAGTTATGGCTACACCTTC; cdr3_aa: CSVEGSYGYTF; d_call: -; clone_size: -; j_call: TRBJ1-2; v_call: TRBV29-1
cdr3_nt: TGTGCCAGCAGCTTAGTCGGGCCACCGAATCAGCCCCAGCATTTT; cdr3_aa: CASSLVGPPNQPQHF; d_call: -; clone_size: once; j_call: TRBJ1-5; v_call: TRBV7-6
cdr3_nt: TGTGCCAGCAGCTCCCCAGGGGGAGAGACCCAGTACTTC; cdr3_aa: CASSSPGGETQYF; d_call: TRBD1; clone_size: -; j_call: TRBJ2-5; v_call: TRBV11-2
cdr3_nt: TGCGCCAGCAGCCAGGGACAGGACAGGGGAGATTATTCACCCCTCCACTTT; cdr3_aa: CASSQGQDRGDYSPLHF; d_call: TRBD1; clone_size: -; j_call: TRBJ1-6; v_call: TRBV4-3
cdr3_nt: TGCGCCAGCAGCCTGTCACAGGGGCTGAACACTGAAGCTTTCTTT; cdr3_aa: CASSLSQGLNTEAFF; d_call: TRBD1; clone_size: -; j_call: TRBJ1-1; v_call: TRBV4-3
cdr3_nt: TGTGCCAGTGGGTGGGGGTACGAGCAGTACTTC; cdr3_aa: CASGWGYEQYF; d_call: -; clone_size: few; j_call: TRBJ2-7; v_call: TRBV19
cdr3_nt: TGTGCCAGCACTGAGGGGGGAGGTTCACCCCTCCACTTT; cdr3_aa: CASTEGGGSPLHF; d_call: -; clone_size: few; j_call: TRBJ1-6; v_call: TRBV7-9
cdr3_nt: TGTGCCAGCGCCGAGGGAGGGAACACCGGGGAGCTGTTTTTT; cdr3_aa: CASAEGGNTGELFF; d_call: -; clone_size: -; j_call: TRBJ2-2; v_call: TRBV13
cdr3_nt: TGTGCCAGCAGCGTGAGTAGCGGGGGGATCATGGATACGCAGTATTTT; cdr3_aa: CASSVSSGGIMDTQYF; d_call: TRBD2; clone_size: -; j_call: TRBJ2-3; v_call: TRBV9
cdr3_nt: TGTGCCATCAGTGAGTCGGGGGATAGAGATGAGCAGTTCTTC; cdr3_aa: CAISESGDRDEQFF; d_call: -; clone_size: -; j_call: TRBJ2-1; v_call: TRBV10-3
cdr3_nt: TGCAGCGTACAGGAGAGCTCCTACGAGCAGTACTTC; cdr3_aa: CSVQESSYEQYF; d_call: -; clone_size: -; j_call: TRBJ2-7; v_call: TRBV29-1
cdr3_nt: TGTGCCAGTATCCCGGGACAGGGAGTCACCGGGGAGCTGTTTTTT; cdr3_aa: CASIPGQGVTGELFF; d_call: TRBD1; clone_size: -; j_call: TRBJ2-2; v_call: TRBV19
cdr3_nt: TGTGCCAGCAGCTTAGACCACAGGGGATTGTATAACGAGCAGTACTTC; cdr3_aa: CASSLDHRGLYNEQYF; d_call: TRBD1; clone_size: few; j_call: TRBJ2-7; v_call: TRBV11-3
cdr3_nt: TGCGCCAGCAGTCAGAGCTCCTATAATTCACCCCTCCACTTT; cdr3_aa: CASSQSSYNSPLHF; d_call: -; clone_size: -; j_call: TRBJ1-6; v_call: TRBV5-1
cdr3_nt: TGCAGCGTTGAGGCTAGCGGGGGGGCCGGAGAGCAGTTCTTC; cdr3_aa: CSVEASGGAGEQFF; d_call: TRBD2; clone_size: -; j_call: TRBJ2-1; v_call: TRBV29-1
cdr3_nt: TGCAGCGTTGTGGGAGGGGATTACGAGCAGTACTTC; cdr3_aa: CSVVGGDYEQYF; d_call: TRBD2; clone_size: -; j_call: TRBJ2-7; v_call: TRBV29-1
cdr3_nt: TGTGCCAGTATGGGACTCAACACTGAAGCTTTCTTT; cdr3_aa: CASMGLNTEAFF; d_call: -; clone_size: -; j_call: TRBJ1-1; v_call: TRBV19
cdr3_nt: TGTGCCAGCAGCTTAGTTCGTCGGACGTTTCCCTACGAGCAGTACTTC; cdr3_aa: CASSLVRRTFPYEQYF; d_call: -; clone_size: few; j_call: TRBJ2-7; v_call: TRBV7-2
cdr3_nt: TGTGCCTGGAGTGATACAGGGAACACTGAAGCTTTCTTT; cdr3_aa: CAWSDTGNTEAFF; d_call: -; clone_size: few; j_call: TRBJ1-1; v_call: TRBV30
cdr3_nt: TGTGCCAGCAGCCAAGGTCGCAGGACCTACGAGCAGTACTTC; cdr3_aa: CASSQGRRTYEQYF; d_call: -; clone_size: -; j_call: TRBJ2-7; v_call: TRBV14
cdr3_nt: TGTGCCAGCAGTGGGGGCGGGTACGAGCAGTACTTC; cdr3_aa: CASSGGGYEQYF; d_call: -; clone_size: -; j_call: TRBJ2-7; v_call: TRBV13
cdr3_nt: TGTGCCAGCAGTCCTCGTGACAGGACCAGGGCTTTCTTT; cdr3_aa: CASSPRDRTRAFF; d_call: -; clone_size: -; j_call: TRBJ1-1; v_call: TRBV27
cdr3_nt: TGTGCCAGCAGCAAGCTAAAGGACGACACTGAAGCTTTCTTT; cdr3_aa: CASSKLKDDTEAFF; d_call: -; clone_size: few; j_call: TRBJ1-1; v_call: TRBV27
cdr3_nt: TGTGCCAGCAGCCTAAAACCATTGGGGACTAGCCGCAATGAGCAGTTCTTC; cdr3_aa: CASSLKPLGTSRNEQFF; d_call: TRBD2; clone_size: -; j_call: TRBJ2-1; v_call: TRBV6-4
cdr3_nt: TGTGCCAGCAGCTTAGGCACAACCCTCTCCTACGAGCAGTACTTC; cdr3_aa: CASSLGTTLSYEQYF; d_call: -; clone_size: -; j_call: TRBJ2-7; v_call: TRBV7-6
cdr3_nt: TGTGCCAGCAGCTTTAGGGTCACTGAAGCTTTCTTT; cdr3_aa: CASSFRVTEAFF; d_call: -; clone_size: -; j_call: TRBJ1-1; v_call: TRBV11-2
cdr3_nt: TGCAGTGCTAGAGAGCTCAATGAGCAGTTCTTC; cdr3_aa: CSARELNEQFF; d_call: -; clone_size: -; j_call: TRBJ2-1; v_call: TRBV20-1
cdr3_nt: TGTGCCAGCAGTGAAGGAAGGGGGTACTACGAGCAGTACTTC; cdr3_aa: CASSEGRGYYEQYF; d_call: -; clone_size: few; j_call: TRBJ2-7; v_call: TRBV2
cdr3_nt: TGCGCCAGCAGCCAAGAGTTAGGGACAGGAGTCACCTACGAGCAGTACTTC; cdr3_aa: CASSQELGTGVTYEQYF; d_call: TRBD1; clone_size: few; j_call: TRBJ2-7; v_call: TRBV4-3
cdr3_nt: TGCAGCGTTGTTTACGGACTTGAAGCTTTCTTT; cdr3_aa: CSVVYGLEAFF; d_call: -; clone_size: few; j_call: TRBJ1-1; v_call: TRBV29-1
cdr3_nt: TGTGCCACCAGCGTAACTAGCGGGGGTCCGTATGAGCAGTTCTTC; cdr3_aa: CATSVTSGGPYEQFF; d_call: TRBD2; clone_size: few; j_call: TRBJ2-1; v_call: TRBV15
cdr3_nt: TGTGCCATCAGTGTCCTAACTAGCGCTTCCTACAATGAGCAGTTCTTC; cdr3_aa: CAISVLTSASYNEQFF; d_call: TRBD2; clone_size: once; j_call: TRBJ2-1; v_call: TRBV10-3
cdr3_nt: TGTGCCAGCAGCCCCCGGACTGCATCTAACTATGGCTACACCTTC; cdr3_aa: CASSPRTASNYGYTF; d_call: -; clone_size: few; j_call: TRBJ1-2; v_call: TRBV27
cdr3_nt: TGTGCCTGGAGATCCGGGACAGGGAATGGCTACACCTTC; cdr3_aa: CAWRSGTGNGYTF; d_call: TRBD1; clone_size: -; j_call: TRBJ1-2; v_call: TRBV30
cdr3_nt: TGTGCCAGCAGCTTATTCTGGCGCTACCAAGAGACCCAGTACTTC; cdr3_aa: CASSLFWRYQETQYF; d_call: -; clone_size: -; j_call: TRBJ2-5; v_call: TRBV11-2
cdr3_nt: TGTGCCAGCAGCTTAAACACTGAAGCTTTCTTT; cdr3_aa: CASSLNTEAFF; d_call: -; clone_size: few; j_call: TRBJ1-1; v_call: TRBV5-4
cdr3_nt: TGTGCCTGGACACCGGAGGGGGGCTACGAGCAGTACTTC; cdr3_aa: CAWTPEGGYEQYF; d_call: -; clone_size: -; j_call: TRBJ2-7; v_call: TRBV30